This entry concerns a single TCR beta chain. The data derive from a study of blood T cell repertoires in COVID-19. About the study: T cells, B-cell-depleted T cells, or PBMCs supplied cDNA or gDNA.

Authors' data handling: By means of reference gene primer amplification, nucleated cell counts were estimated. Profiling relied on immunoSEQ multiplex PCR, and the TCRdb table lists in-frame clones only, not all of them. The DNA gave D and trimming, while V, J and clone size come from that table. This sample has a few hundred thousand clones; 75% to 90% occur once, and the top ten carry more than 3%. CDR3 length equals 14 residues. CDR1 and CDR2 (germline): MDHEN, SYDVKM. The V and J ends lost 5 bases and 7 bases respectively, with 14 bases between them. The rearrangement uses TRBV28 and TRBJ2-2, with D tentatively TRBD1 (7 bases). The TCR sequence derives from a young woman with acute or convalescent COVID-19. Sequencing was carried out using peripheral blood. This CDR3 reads CASSARQGGGELFF. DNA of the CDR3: TGTGCCAGCAGTGCCCGACAGGGAGGCGGGGAGCTGTTTTTT.